This TCR beta chain was observed in a study of T cell repertoires in cytomegalovirus infection. Study-wide background: Used in the study were CMV epitopes, some recently identified and HLA-C-restricted, others well-studied and HLA-B-restricted. Public TCR beta signatures were indicative of both CMV infection and a matching HLA type.

General study points: Of the TCR beta families, the public ones yielded a cumulative frequency that identified carriers of CMV plus the relevant HLA.

The CDR3 is 16 residues long. The germline V gene encodes CDR1 SGHVS and CDR2 FQNEAQ. V dropped 5 bases and J dropped 6; count of bases not matched to a gene: 8. This clonotype was recorded at least ten times. Its antigen is undetermined. MiXCR, run by TCRdb on the reads, gives a single entry per CDR3 protein. The sample shows approximately 1,000,000 distinct CDR3 sequences, roughly 30% of them seen only once. This chain uses TRBV7-8 with TRBJ1-5; 12 bases match TRBD1. This specimen was cultured CD8+ T cells from PBMCs, taken from culture after CMV antigen stimulation. This sequence originates from a human donor in good health (CMV status not recorded). Some clones in this sample may be carry-over from other donors' samples. This CDR3 reads CASSKTGTGGLQPQHF. Written as DNA, the CDR3 is TGTGCCAGCAGCAAAACCGGGACAGGGGGCCTTCAGCCCCAGCATTTT.